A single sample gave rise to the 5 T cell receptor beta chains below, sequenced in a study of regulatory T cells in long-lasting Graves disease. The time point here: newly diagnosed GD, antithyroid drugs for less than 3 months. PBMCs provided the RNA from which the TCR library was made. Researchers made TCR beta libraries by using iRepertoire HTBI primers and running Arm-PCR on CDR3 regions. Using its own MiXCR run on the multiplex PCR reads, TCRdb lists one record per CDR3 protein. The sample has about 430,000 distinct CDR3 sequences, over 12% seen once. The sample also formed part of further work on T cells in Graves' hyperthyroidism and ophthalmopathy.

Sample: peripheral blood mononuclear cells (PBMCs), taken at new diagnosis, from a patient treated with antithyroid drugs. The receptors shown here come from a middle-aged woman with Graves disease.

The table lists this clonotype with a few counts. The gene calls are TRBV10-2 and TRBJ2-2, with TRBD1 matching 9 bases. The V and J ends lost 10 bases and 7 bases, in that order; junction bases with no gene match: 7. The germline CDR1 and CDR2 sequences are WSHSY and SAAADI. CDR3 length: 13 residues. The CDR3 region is CATTTGGGGELFF. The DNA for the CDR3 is TGCGCCACCACGACAGGGGGAGGCGGGGAGCTGTTTTTT.

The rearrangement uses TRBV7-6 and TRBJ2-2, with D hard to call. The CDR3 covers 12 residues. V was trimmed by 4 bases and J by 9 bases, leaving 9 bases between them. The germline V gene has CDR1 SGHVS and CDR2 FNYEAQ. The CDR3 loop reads CASSSTARELFF. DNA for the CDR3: TGTGCCAGCAGCTCCACGGCCCGGGAGCTGTTTTTT.

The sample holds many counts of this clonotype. CDR3 nucleotide sequence: TGCAGCGTTGAGTTTACGATTGGTGGCGAGACCCAGTACTTC. The encoded protein is CSVEFTIGGETQYF. The V call is TRBV29-1, the J call TRBJ2-5; D unclear. Germline-derived CDR1 and CDR2 are SQVTM and ANQGSEA. CDR3 size: 14 residues. V was clipped by 3 bases and J by 5 bases, with 16 bases between them.

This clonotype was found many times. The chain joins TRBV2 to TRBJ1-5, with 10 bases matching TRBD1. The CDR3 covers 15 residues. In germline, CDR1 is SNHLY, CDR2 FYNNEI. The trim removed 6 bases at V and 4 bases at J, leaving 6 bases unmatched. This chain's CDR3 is CASSGDRGGNQPQHF. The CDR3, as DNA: TGTGCCAGCAGCGGGGACAGGGGTGGTAATCAGCCCCAGCATTTT.

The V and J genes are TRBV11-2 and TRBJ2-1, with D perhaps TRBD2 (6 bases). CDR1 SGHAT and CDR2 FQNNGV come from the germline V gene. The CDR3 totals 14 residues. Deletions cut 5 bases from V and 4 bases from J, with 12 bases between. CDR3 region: CASSPRLGYNEQFF. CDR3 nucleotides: TGTGCCAGCAGCCCCCGACTAGGTTACAATGAGCAGTTCTTC. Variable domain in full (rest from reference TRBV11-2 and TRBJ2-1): EAGVAQSPRYKIIEKRQSVAFWCNPISGHATLYWYQQILGQGPKLLIQFQNNGVVDDSQLPKDRFSAERLKGVDSTLKIQPAKLEDSAVYLCASSPRLGYNEQFFGPGTRLTVL.